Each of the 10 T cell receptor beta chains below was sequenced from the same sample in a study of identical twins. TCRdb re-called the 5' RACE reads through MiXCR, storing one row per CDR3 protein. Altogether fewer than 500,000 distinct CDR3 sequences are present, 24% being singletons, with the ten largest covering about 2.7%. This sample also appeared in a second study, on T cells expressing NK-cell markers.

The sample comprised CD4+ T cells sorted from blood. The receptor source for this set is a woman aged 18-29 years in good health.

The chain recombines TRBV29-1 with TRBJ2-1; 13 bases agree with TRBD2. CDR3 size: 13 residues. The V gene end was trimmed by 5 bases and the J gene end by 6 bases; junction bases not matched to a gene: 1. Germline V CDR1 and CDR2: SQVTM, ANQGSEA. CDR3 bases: TGCAGCGTTTGGACTAGCGGGAGCAATGAGCAGTTCTTC. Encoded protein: CSVWTSGSNEQFF.

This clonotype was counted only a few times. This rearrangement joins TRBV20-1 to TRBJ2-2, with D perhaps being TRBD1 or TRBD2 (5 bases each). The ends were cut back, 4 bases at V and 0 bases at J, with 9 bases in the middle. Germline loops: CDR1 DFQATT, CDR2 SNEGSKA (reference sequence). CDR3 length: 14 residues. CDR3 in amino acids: CSATRDPNTGELFF. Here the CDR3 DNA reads TGCAGTGCTACCCGGGACCCGAACACCGGGGAGCTGTTTTTT.

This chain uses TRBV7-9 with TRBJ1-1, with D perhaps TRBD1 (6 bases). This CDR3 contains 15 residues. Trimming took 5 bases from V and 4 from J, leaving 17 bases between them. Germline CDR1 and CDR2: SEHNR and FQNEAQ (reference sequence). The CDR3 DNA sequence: TGTGCCAGCAGCGCCGGCTTGGGGGGCGGCACTGAAGCTTTCTTT. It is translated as CASSAGLGGGTEAFF.

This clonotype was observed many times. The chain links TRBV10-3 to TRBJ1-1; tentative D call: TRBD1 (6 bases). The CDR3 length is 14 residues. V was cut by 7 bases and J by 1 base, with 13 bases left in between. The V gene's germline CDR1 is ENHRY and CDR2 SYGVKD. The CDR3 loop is CAIKGTDRNTEAFF. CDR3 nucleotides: TGTGCCATCAAGGGGACGGACAGGAACACTGAAGCTTTCTTT.

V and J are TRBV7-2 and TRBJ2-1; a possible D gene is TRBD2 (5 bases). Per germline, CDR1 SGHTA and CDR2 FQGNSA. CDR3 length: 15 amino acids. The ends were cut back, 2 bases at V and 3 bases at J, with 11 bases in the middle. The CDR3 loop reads CASSLYQRSYNEQFF. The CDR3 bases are TGTGCCAGCAGCTTATACCAGCGGAGCTACAATGAGCAGTTCTTC.

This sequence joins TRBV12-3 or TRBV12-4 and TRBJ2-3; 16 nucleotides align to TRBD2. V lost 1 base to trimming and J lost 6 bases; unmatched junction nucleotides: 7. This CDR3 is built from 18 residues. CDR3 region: CASSLGQGLAGGMDTQYF. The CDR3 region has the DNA TGTGCCAGCAGTTTAGGTCAGGGACTAGCGGGGGGGATGGATACGCAGTATTTT.

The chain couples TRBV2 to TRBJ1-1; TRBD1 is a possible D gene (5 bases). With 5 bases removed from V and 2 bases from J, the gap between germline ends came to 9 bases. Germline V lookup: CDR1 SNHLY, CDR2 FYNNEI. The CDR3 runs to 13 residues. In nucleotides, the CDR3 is TGTGCCAGCAGTCAGGGACCTAACACTGAAGCTTTCTTT. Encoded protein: CASSQGPNTEAFF.

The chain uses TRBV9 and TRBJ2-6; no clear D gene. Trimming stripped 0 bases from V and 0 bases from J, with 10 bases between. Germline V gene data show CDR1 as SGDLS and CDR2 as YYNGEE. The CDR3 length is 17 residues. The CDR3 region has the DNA TGTGCCAGCAGCGTAGCGATCCTAAGCTCTGGGGCCAACGTCCTGACTTTC. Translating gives CASSVAILSSGANVLTF.

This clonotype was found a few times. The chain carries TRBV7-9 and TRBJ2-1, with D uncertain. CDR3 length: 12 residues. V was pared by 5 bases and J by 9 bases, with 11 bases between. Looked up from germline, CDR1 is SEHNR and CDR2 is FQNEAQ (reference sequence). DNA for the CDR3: TGTGCCAGCAGCCTTGCGATAGGTGAGCAGTTCTTC. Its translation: CASSLAIGEQFF.

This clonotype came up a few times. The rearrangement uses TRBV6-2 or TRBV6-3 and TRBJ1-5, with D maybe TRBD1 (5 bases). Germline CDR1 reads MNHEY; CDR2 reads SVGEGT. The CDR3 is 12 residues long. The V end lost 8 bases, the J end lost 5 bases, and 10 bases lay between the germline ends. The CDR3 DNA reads TGTGCCAGCGGGGGGTTCCATCAGCCCCAGCATTTT. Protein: CASGGFHQPQHF.